This T cell receptor (beta chain) is from a study of OX40 agonist ivuxolimab in advanced cancers. In the study overall: Prior checkpoint blockade (anti-PD-1, anti-PD-L1 or anti-CTLA-4) was permitted; roughly 40% had it.

Whole-study results and caveats: In the 0.1 to 3.0 mg/kg range, CD4+ and CD8+ blood T cells had expanded clonally by week 6. Certain nonresponders likewise exhibited a low normalized T-cell clonal expansion. Some of the lowest clonal expansion was seen in partial responders at 0.1-3.0 mg/kg.

Concerning this clone itself: Its antigen remains unknown.

The protocol was immunoSEQ multiplex PCR, while the TCRdb copy is restricted to in-frame clones and leaves out a portion. This table has tens of thousands of clones, approximately 90% appearing once. The V gene's germline CDR1 is SEHNR and CDR2 FQNEAQ (reference sequence). The V and J ends lost 11 bases and 4 bases respectively, with 29 bases between them. This CDR3 has 17 residues. The specimen was CD4+ or CD8+ T cells sorted from blood, collected in a trial of the OX40 agonist ivuxolimab. This sequence originates from an adult with an advanced solid tumor such as melanoma, head and neck, liver or kidney cancer. The chain carries TRBV7-9 and TRBJ1-2, with D possibly matching TRBD1 (6 bases). CDR3 protein: CAGRQDLGRGSSYGYTF. The CDR3 DNA sequence: TGTGCCGGACGACAGGACCTAGGGAGGGGTTCCAGCTATGGCTACACCTTC.